This passage covers 5 T cell receptor beta chains from one sample sequenced in a study of CD8 T cells in Susac syndrome. The RNA input was roughly 0.45 to 1 ug, and it was reverse transcribed with random hexamers. MiXCR, run by TCRdb on the immunoSEQ multiplex PCR reads, gives a single entry per CDR3 protein. This sample has about 80,000 distinct CDR3 sequences; 90% to 95% occur once, and the top ten carry 0.26%. Sequencing was carried out using CD8+ T cells from PBMCs. The source is a human donor in good health.

This clonotype has a single count. This chain connects TRBV21-1 to TRBJ2-5. TRBV21-1 is a pseudogene segment. The CDR3 is made up of 16 amino acids. CDR3 in DNA: TGTGCCAGCAGCAAAGCGCTTTACGGGTACCAAGAGACCCAGTACTTC. This encodes CASSKALYGYQETQYF.

V is TRBV4-1 and J is TRBJ2-1, with TRBD2 matching 10 bases. With V trimmed by 0 bases and J by 7 bases, 3 bases remained unmatched. Germline V gene data show CDR1 as MGHRA and CDR2 as YSYEKL. This CDR3 contains 15 residues. The CDR3 is CASSQDWTSGNEQFF. CDR3 DNA sequence: TGCGCCAGCAGCCAAGACTGGACTAGCGGTAATGAGCAGTTCTTC.

The chain carries TRBV7-9 and TRBJ1-2; no firm D call. V was shortened by 4 bases and J by 9 bases, with 15 bases between the two germline ends. Germline lookup yields CDR1 SEHNR and CDR2 FQNEAQ (reference sequence). The CDR3 contains 13 residues. The CDR3 here is CASSSASFVSYTF. Here the CDR3 DNA reads TGTGCCAGCAGCTCCGCGTCGTTTGTGAGCTACACCTTC.

The J gene is TRBJ2-1, the V gene TRBV15; D is possibly TRBD2 (6 bases). Germline V gene sequence: CDR1 LNHNV, CDR2 YYDKDF (reference sequence). Trimming removed 1 base from V and 2 bases from J, with 9 bases in between. This CDR3 contains 15 residues. The CDR3 spells CATSRAGGPYNEQFF. The CDR3 bases are TGTGCCACCAGCAGAGCCGGGGGTCCCTACAATGAGCAGTTCTTC.

The V gene is TRBV27, the J gene TRBJ2-7; TRBD2 matches at 8 bases. V was clipped by 5 bases and J by 7 bases; unmatched bases: 7. Germline CDR1 is MNHEY and CDR2 is SMNVEV (reference sequence). This CDR3 comprises 13 residues. The CDR3 sequence: CASSPGTRREQYF. In DNA, the CDR3 is TGTGCCAGCAGTCCCGGGACTAGACGAGAGCAGTACTTC.